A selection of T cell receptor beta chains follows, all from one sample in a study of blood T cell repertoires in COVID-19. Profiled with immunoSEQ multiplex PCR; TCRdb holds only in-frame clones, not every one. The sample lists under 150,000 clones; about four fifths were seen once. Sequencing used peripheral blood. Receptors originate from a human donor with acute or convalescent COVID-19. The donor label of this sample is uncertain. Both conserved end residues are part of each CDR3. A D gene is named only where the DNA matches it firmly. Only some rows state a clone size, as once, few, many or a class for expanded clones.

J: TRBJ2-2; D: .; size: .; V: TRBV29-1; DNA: TGCAGCGTTGAAGATCTCGCAGGGTCCACCGGGGAGCTGTTTTTT; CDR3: CSVEDLAGSTGELFF
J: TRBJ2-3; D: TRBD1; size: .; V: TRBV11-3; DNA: TGTGCCAGCAGCTTTGACAGGGCAGATACGCAGTATTTT; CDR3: CASSFDRADTQYF
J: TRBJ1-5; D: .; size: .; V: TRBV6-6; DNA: TGTGCCAGCAGTTACCTAGGGGGGGATCAGCCCCAGCATTTT; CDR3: CASSYLGGDQPQHF
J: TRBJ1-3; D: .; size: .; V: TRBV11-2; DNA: TGTGCCAGCAGCTTAGTTGCAGCTGGAAACACCATATATTTT; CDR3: CASSLVAAGNTIYF
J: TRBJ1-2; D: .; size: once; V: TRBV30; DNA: TGTGCCTGGAGTCGCGCCAATGCTGGTGCTGGCTACACCTTC; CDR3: CAWSRANAGAGYTF
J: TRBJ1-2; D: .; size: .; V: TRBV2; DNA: TGTGCCAGCAGGAACAGGGACTATGGCTACACCTTC; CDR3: CASRNRDYGYTF
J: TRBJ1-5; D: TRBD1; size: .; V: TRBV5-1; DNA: TGCGCCAGCAGCTTGTATCCAGGACAGGCGTTTAATCAGCCCCAGCATTTT; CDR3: CASSLYPGQAFNQPQHF
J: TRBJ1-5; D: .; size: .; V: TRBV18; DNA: TGTGCCAGCTCACCCGGGGGGGAAGCCCATCAGCCCCAGCATTTT; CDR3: CASSPGGEAHQPQHF
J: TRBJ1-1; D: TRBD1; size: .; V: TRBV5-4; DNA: TGTGCCAGCAGCGGTCAGACAGGGGGGCTAATGAACACTGAAGCTTTCTTT; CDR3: CASSGQTGGLMNTEAFF
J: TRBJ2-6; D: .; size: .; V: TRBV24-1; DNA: TGTGCCACCAGTGTCGGTCACTCTGGGGCCAACGTCCTGACTTTC; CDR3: CATSVGHSGANVLTF
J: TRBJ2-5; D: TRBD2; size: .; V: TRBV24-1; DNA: TGTGCCACCAGTGATTTCGGCCTAGCGGGGGGGAAGTACTTC; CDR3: CATSDFGLAGGKYF
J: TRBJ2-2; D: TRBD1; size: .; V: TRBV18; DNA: TGTGCCAGCTCACTCGGACAGGGGGCAGCCGGGGAGCTGTTTTTT; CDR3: CASSLGQGAAGELFF
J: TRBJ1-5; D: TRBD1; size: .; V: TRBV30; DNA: TGTGCCGGTGGGACAGCCGGCAATCAGCCCCAGCATTTT; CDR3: CAGGTAGNQPQHF
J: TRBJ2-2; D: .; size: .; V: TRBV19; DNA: TGTGCCAGTAGTATATCTGGGGAGCTGTTTTTT; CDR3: CASSISGELFF
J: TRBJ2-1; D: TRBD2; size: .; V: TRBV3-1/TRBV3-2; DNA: TGTGCCAGCAGCGAGGCGGGGGGGAATAGGAATGAGCAGTTCTTC; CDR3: CASSEAGGNRNEQFF
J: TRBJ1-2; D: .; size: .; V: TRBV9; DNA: TGTGCCAGCAGTCAAGTCCCCCCAGGGCCTTATGGCTACACCTTC; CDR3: CASSQVPPGPYGYTF
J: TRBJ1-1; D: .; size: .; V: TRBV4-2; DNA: TGTGCCAGCAGCCCCTCGGGAAGGGTCACTGAAGCTTTCTTT; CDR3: CASSPSGRVTEAFF
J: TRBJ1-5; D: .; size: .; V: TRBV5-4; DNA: TGTGCCAGCAGCTTGGGAGGTAGCAATCAGCCCCAGCATTTT; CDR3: CASSLGGSNQPQHF
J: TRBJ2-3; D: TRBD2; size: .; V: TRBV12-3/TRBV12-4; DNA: TGTGCCTCCCGGGGGGTTGGTGCGCAGTATTTT; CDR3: CASRGVGAQYF
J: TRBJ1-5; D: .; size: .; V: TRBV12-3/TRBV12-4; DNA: TGTGCCAGCAGCCCAGACAGCTATCAGCCCCAGCATTTT; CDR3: CASSPDSYQPQHF
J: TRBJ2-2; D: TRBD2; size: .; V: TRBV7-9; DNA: TGTGCCAGCCGACTAGCGGCGAACACCGGGGAGCTGTTTTTT; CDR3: CASRLAANTGELFF
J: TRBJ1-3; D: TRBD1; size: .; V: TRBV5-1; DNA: TGCGCCAGCAGCTCCCGGACAGGGGCAGGGGGAAACACCATATATTTT; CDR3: CASSSRTGAGGNTIYF
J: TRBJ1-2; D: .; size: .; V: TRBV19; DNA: TGTGCCAGTAGTATAAACACGGACACACTCTATGGCTACACCTTC; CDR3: CASSINTDTLYGYTF
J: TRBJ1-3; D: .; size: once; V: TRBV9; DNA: TGTGCCAGCAGCGTAGCGGCAGGGTTAACGAAGGGAAACACCATATATTTT; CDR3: CASSVAAGLTKGNTIYF
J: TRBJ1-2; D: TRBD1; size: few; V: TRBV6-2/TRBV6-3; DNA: TGTGCCAGCAGTTACCTGACAGGGACCGGCTATGGCTACACCTTC; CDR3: CASSYLTGTGYGYTF
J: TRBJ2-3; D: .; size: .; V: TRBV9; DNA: TGTGCCAGCAGCCCTGGCGGGTGGCCCACAGATACGCAGTATTTT; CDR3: CASSPGGWPTDTQYF
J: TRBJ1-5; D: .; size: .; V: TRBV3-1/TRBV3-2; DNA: TGTGCCAGCAGCCAAGGTTGGCAGGGCAATCAGCCCCAGCATTTT; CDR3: CASSQGWQGNQPQHF
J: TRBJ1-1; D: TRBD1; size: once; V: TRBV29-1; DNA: TGCAGCGCCTCCGCAGGGACAGCGAACACTGAAGCTTTCTTT; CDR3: CSASAGTANTEAFF
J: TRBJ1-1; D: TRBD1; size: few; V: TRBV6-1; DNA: TGTGCCAGCAGTGAAGCTCTAGAACAGGGGAGAGCTTTCTTT; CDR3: CASSEALEQGRAFF
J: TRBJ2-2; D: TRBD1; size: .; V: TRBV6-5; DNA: TGTGCCAGCAGTCCAACAGGGGGCCCCGGGGAGCTGTTTTTT; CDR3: CASSPTGGPGELFF
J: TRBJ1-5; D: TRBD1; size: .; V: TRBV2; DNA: TGTGCCAGCAGCGTACGCCGGGACAGGGGCAATCAGCCCCAGCATTTT; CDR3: CASSVRRDRGNQPQHF
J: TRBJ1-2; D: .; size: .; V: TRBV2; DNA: TGTGCCAGCAGTCGCGGGCCGGACAGAGGTTATGGCTACACCTTC; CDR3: CASSRGPDRGYGYTF
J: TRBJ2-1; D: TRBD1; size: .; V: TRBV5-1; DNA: TGCGCCAGCACCCCCGGACAGGGCCAGAATGAGCAGTTCTTC; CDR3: CASTPGQGQNEQFF
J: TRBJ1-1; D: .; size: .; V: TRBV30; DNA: TGTGCCTGGAGTTATAACACTGAAGCTTTCTTT; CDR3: CAWSYNTEAFF
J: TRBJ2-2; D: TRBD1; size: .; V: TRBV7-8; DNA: TGTGCCAGCAGCAGTGACAGGGGGCTAGTCGGGGAGCTGTTTTTT; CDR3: CASSSDRGLVGELFF
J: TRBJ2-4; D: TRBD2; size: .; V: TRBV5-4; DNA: TGTGCCAGCAGCTTGCGGGGGGGCTTGGGCAAAAACATTCAGTACTTC; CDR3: CASSLRGGLGKNIQYF
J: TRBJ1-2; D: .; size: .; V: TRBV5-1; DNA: TGCGCCAGCAGCGAGGACGGACAAAGGAGCTATGGCTACACCTTC; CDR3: CASSEDGQRSYGYTF
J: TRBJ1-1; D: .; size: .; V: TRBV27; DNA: TGTGCCAGCAGCCAATTCTGGGGGGGGACTGAAGCTTTCTTT; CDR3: CASSQFWGGTEAFF
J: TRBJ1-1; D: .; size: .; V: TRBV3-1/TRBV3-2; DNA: TGTGCCAGCAGCCAAGAGCCGTCCGGAGCTTTCTTT; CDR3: CASSQEPSGAFF
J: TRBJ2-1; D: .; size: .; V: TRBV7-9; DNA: TGTGCCAGCAGCACCGGGGCCTACAATGAGCAGTTCTTC; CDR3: CASSTGAYNEQFF